The 26 T cell receptor beta chains reported below all come from one sample, sequenced in a study of T cell changes during pregnancy in multiple sclerosis. TCRdb's copy holds only in-frame clones and misses some; the assay was immunoSEQ multiplex PCR. The sample holds some 110,000 clones, about 89% seen once. This material consisted of peripheral blood, taken before pregnancy. The receptors derive from a female donor with multiple sclerosis, enrolled in a pregnancy study.

The genes are TRBV5-6 and TRBJ2-2; 8 positions match TRBD2. The J segment lost 6 bases and the V segment lost 2 bases, leaving 18 bases of the junction unmatched. In germline, CDR1 is SGHDT, CDR2 YYEEEE. The CDR3 spans 19 residues. CDR3 in amino acids: CASSFANHHGTRGAGELFF. In DNA form, the CDR3 reads TGTGCCAGCAGCTTCGCCAATCACCACGGGACTAGAGGCGCCGGGGAGCTGTTTTTT.

The chain employs TRBV15 and TRBJ2-2, with 8 positions matching TRBD1. The length of the CDR3 is 15 residues. The V segment lost 8 bases and the J segment 7 bases; nucleotides outside the gene matches: 12. The germline V gene has CDR1 LNHNV and CDR2 YYDKDF (reference sequence). The CDR3 nucleotides are TGTGCCACCGCCTCGACAGGGGATCATATCGGGGAGCTGTTTTTT. It codes for CATASTGDHIGELFF.

The rearrangement uses TRBV15 and TRBJ1-4, with TRBD1 as a possible D gene (5 bases). CDR3 length: 16 amino acids. Germline CDR1 LNHNV, CDR2 YYDKDF (reference sequence). V was shortened by 0 bases and J by 10 bases, with 18 bases between the two germline ends. In nucleotides, the CDR3 is TGTGCCACCAGCAGAGATAGTGGCCAGGGATTCGTAAAACTGTTTTTT. It translates to CATSRDSGQGFVKLFF.

This chain joins TRBV18 and TRBJ2-7; unclear D gene. V lost 1 base, J lost 6 bases, and 13 bases lay in between. The CDR3 contains 14 residues. Germline CDR1 is KGHSH and CDR2 is LQKENI. The CDR3: CASSPLGSRTEQYF. CDR3 nucleotides: TGTGCCAGCTCACCACTGGGTAGCCGCACCGAGCAGTACTTC.

This chain connects TRBV5-6 to TRBJ1-5, with D unclear. V lost 0 bases to trimming and J lost 5 bases, with 9 bases between them. Germline CDR1 reads SGHDT; CDR2 reads YYEEEE. The CDR3 has 14 amino acids. DNA of the CDR3: TGTGCCAGCAGCTTGGCCCGGGGTGATCAGCCCCAGCATTTT. Translation gives CASSLARGDQPQHF.

The chain has TRBV6-1 and TRBJ2-7; maybe TRBD1 (6 bases). The CDR3 runs 12 residues. Looked up from germline, CDR1 is MNHNS and CDR2 is SASEGT. Trimming removed 11 bases from V and 2 bases from J, with 13 bases in between. CDR3 loop: CAGRTDAYEQYF. DNA for the CDR3: TGTGCCGGACGGACAGACGCCTACGAGCAGTACTTC.

The rearrangement uses TRBV27 and TRBJ1-2, with TRBD1 identical over 8 bases. J was trimmed by 1 base and V by 6 bases; bases with no gene match: 4. The V gene's germline CDR1 is MNHEY and CDR2 SMNVEV (reference sequence). The CDR3 is made up of 14 amino acids. CDR3 residues: CASRGQGVNYGYTF. CDR3 DNA sequence: TGTGCCAGCAGAGGACAGGGTGTTAACTATGGCTACACCTTC.

The gene calls are TRBV5-4 and TRBJ2-2, with a possible D match to TRBD1 (6 bases). Germline CDR1 SGHNT, CDR2 YYREEE (reference sequence). The CDR3 length is 15 residues. Trimming removed 4 bases at V and 1 base at J, with 11 bases between. The CDR3 reads CASSDGTRNTGELFF. The CDR3 coding sequence is TGTGCCAGCAGCGACGGGACAAGGAACACCGGGGAGCTGTTTTTT.

The rearrangement links TRBV15 to TRBJ2-7; TRBD2 aligns across 8 bases. Germline V gene data show CDR1 as LNHNV and CDR2 as YYDKDF (reference sequence). CDR3 length equals 18 residues. Losses at the gene ends were 2 bases for V and 5 bases for J; bases not matched to a gene: 17. CDR3 amino acids: CATSRRRLGLAGGDEQYF. For the CDR3, the DNA is TGTGCCACCAGCAGACGGAGGCTCGGGCTAGCGGGCGGTGACGAGCAGTACTTC.

The J gene is TRBJ2-7, the V gene TRBV12-2; no DNA check was done on the table's D call, TRBD1. TRBV12-2 corresponds to a pseudogene. The CDR3 extends over 13 amino acids. CDR3 DNA: TGTGCAAGTCGCTCCAGGGTGGGGTACGAGCAGTACTTC. This translates into CASRSRVGYEQYF.

The rearrangement uses TRBV29-1 and TRBJ1-4; D is undetermined. The germline V gene has CDR1 SQVTM and CDR2 ANQGSEA. Trimming removed 7 bases from V and 5 bases from J, with 8 bases in between. The CDR3 consists of 11 residues. The CDR3 DNA reads TGCAGCGCACGGGTGAATGAAAAACTGTTTTTT. Protein product: CSARVNEKLFF. Full variable domain (remainder filled in from reference TRBV29-1 and TRBJ1-4): SAVISQKPSRDICQRGTSLTIQCQVDSQVTMMFWYRQQPGQSLTLIATANQGSEATYESGFVIDKFPISRPNLTFSTLTVSNMSPEDSSIYLCSARVNEKLFFGSGTQLSVL.

The chain links TRBV6-1 to TRBJ1-5, with 10 positions matching TRBD1. Germline V gene sequence: CDR1 MNHNS, CDR2 SASEGT. The CDR3 length is 14 residues. With V trimmed by 6 bases and J by 5 bases, 4 bases remained unmatched. In DNA, the CDR3 is TGTGCCAGCAGGACCGGGACAGGGGATCAGCCCCAGCATTTT. Protein sequence: CASRTGTGDQPQHF.

This chain joins TRBV19 and TRBJ2-1; D is uncertain. Germline V gene sequence: CDR1 LNHDA, CDR2 SQIVND (reference sequence). V lost 0 bases and J lost 7, with 7 bases in between. CDR3 size: 13 residues. The DNA of the CDR3 is TGTGCCAGTAGTATAGATCTAGTTAATGAGCAGTTCTTC. The encoded protein is CASSIDLVNEQFF. The full variable domain, in which reference TRBV19 and TRBJ2-1 provide the parts outside the CDR3, is DGGITQSPKYLFRKEGQNVTLSCEQNLNHDAMYWYRQDPGQGLRLIYYSQIVNDFQKGDIAEGYSVSREKKESFPLTVTSAQKNPTAFYLCASSIDLVNEQFFGPGTRLTVL.

This chain joins TRBV11-2 and TRBJ2-3; 8 nucleotides align to TRBD1. The CDR3 totals 16 residues. V was pared by 3 bases and J by 6 bases, with 11 bases of the junction left unmatched. Germline V gene lookup returns CDR1 SGHAT and CDR2 FQNNGV. The CDR3 bases are TGTGCCAGCAGCTTGGGGTACAGGGGGTTATCGGATACGCAGTATTTT. It is translated as CASSLGYRGLSDTQYF.

V gene TRBV28 combines with J gene TRBJ2-3, with 7 bases aligning to TRBD1. The germline gives CDR1 MDHEN, CDR2 SYDVKM. The ends lost 7 bases at V and 4 bases at J; junction bases unmatched: 11. CDR3 length equals 15 residues. CDR3 amino acids: CASNHNRGFADTQYF. The DNA of the CDR3 is TGTGCCAGCAATCATAACAGGGGATTCGCAGATACGCAGTATTTT. The full variable domain, in which reference TRBV28 and TRBJ2-3 provide the parts outside the CDR3, is DVKVTQSSRYLVKRTGEKVFLECVQDMDHENMFWYRQDPGLGLRLIYFSYDVKMKEKGDIPEGYSVSREKKERFSLILESASTNQTSMYLCASNHNRGFADTQYFGPGTRLTVL.

This clone has only one observation. The rearrangement links TRBV28 to TRBJ2-7; 7 nucleotides match TRBD1. V gave up 2 bases and J gave up 0 bases; unmatched junction bases: 4. CDR1 and CDR2 from the germline V gene are MDHEN and SYDVKM. The CDR3 contains 15 residues. The CDR3 sequence is CASSLQGGASYEQYF. CDR3 DNA: TGTGCCAGCAGTTTACAAGGGGGCGCCTCCTACGAGCAGTACTTC.

The V call is TRBV9, the J call TRBJ1-3; weak D call: TRBD1 (6 bases). CDR1 is SGDLS and CDR2 is YYNGEE in the germline V gene. The germline V and J ends were trimmed by 4 bases and 0 bases, with 11 bases remaining between them. The CDR3 is 15 amino acids. The CDR3 sequence: CASSSRDISGNTIYF. CDR3 DNA: TGTGCCAGCAGCTCCCGGGACATCTCTGGAAACACCATATATTTT.

The J gene is TRBJ2-7, the V gene TRBV30; no clear D. Per the germline V gene, CDR1 is GTSNPN and CDR2 is SVGIG (reference sequence). This CDR3 contains 15 residues. V was pared by 0 bases and J by 0 bases, with 12 bases between. CDR3 sequence reads: CAWSVSGLISYEQYF. Written as DNA, the CDR3 is TGTGCCTGGAGTGTATCAGGCCTAATCTCCTACGAGCAGTACTTC.

V and J are TRBV27 and TRBJ1-6, with D hard to call. CDR1 and CDR2 from the germline V gene are MNHEY and SMNVEV (reference sequence). Deletions cut 2 bases from V and 5 bases from J, with 13 bases between. CDR3 length equals 16 residues. The CDR3 spells CASSLVWAPDNSPLHF. CDR3 in DNA: TGTGCCAGCAGTTTAGTTTGGGCGCCTGATAATTCACCCCTCCACTTT.

This clone was picked up one time. The gene calls are TRBV18 and TRBJ2-2, with D perhaps matching TRBD2 (6 bases). Trimming took off 1 base at V and 2 bases at J, with 14 bases between the two ends. Germline V CDR1 and CDR2: KGHSH, LQKENI. The CDR3 is 17 residues long. The CDR3 spells CASSPRGGQVNTGELFF. In nucleotides, the CDR3 is TGTGCCAGCTCACCACGGGGAGGCCAGGTTAACACCGGGGAGCTGTTTTTT. Full variable domain (missing parts from reference TRBV18 and TRBJ2-2): NAGVMQNPRHLVRRRGQEARLRCSPMKGHSHVYWYRQLPEEGLKFMVYLQKENIIDESGMPKERFSAEFPKEGPSILRIQQVVRGDSAAYFCASSPRGGQVNTGELFFGEGSRLTVL.

This chain connects TRBV30 to TRBJ2-1, with D uncertain. Germline V CDR1 and CDR2: GTSNPN, SVGIG (reference sequence). Trimming removed 2 bases at V and 5 bases at J, with 13 bases between. This CDR3 has 14 residues. DNA of the CDR3: TGTGCCTGGAGTCTTTCTCTTTTTAACAATGAGCAGTTCTTC. It specifies CAWSLSLFNNEQFF.

The chain has TRBV11-2 and TRBJ1-2; 7 bases agree with TRBD1. Germline V gene sequence: CDR1 SGHAT, CDR2 FQNNGV. The junction had 10 bases not matched to a gene; V was cut back by 1 base and J by 2 bases. The CDR3 has 17 residues. CDR3 region: CASSLVRGGQTNYGYTF. The CDR3, as DNA: TGTGCCAGCAGCTTAGTACGGGGGGGACAGACAAACTATGGCTACACCTTC.

V gene TRBV11-3 combines with J gene TRBJ2-7, with 11 bases identical to TRBD1. Germline trimming cut 6 bases from V and 1 base from J; bases unmatched to any gene: 5. The length of the CDR3 is 15 residues. CDR1 and CDR2 from the germline V gene are SGHNT and YENEEA. The CDR3, as DNA: TGTGCCAGCAGGCCCGGGACAGGGGGTTCCTACGAGCAGTACTTC. Translation: CASRPGTGGSYEQYF.

The rearrangement links TRBV18 to TRBJ1-1; D remains ambiguous. Germline V gene lookup returns CDR1 KGHSH and CDR2 LQKENI. The CDR3 consists of 13 residues. The germline V and J ends were trimmed by 2 bases and 2 bases, with 6 bases remaining between them. CDR3 nucleotide sequence: TGTGCCAGCTCACCAAAGAGAAACACTGAAGCTTTCTTT. Translating it yields CASSPKRNTEAFF.

The chain uses TRBV27 and TRBJ2-3, with 9 bases lining up with TRBD2. The CDR3 extends over 16 amino acids. V shed 3 bases, J shed 4 bases, and the junction held 8 bases outside the gene matches. Germline V gene sequence: CDR1 MNHEY, CDR2 SMNVEV (reference sequence). The CDR3 protein is CASSFIGTSQADTQYF. CDR3 nucleotides: TGTGCCAGCAGTTTCATAGGGACTAGCCAGGCAGATACGCAGTATTTT.

The rearrangement uses TRBV6-6 and TRBJ1-4; no reliable D call. This CDR3 is 13 amino acids long. Per the germline V gene, CDR1 is MNHNY and CDR2 is SVGAGI (reference sequence). V dropped 6 bases and J dropped 0 bases, with 5 bases sitting between them. The CDR3 region is CASRQATNEKLFF. The CDR3 nucleotides are TGTGCCAGCAGACAAGCAACTAATGAAAAACTGTTTTTT.